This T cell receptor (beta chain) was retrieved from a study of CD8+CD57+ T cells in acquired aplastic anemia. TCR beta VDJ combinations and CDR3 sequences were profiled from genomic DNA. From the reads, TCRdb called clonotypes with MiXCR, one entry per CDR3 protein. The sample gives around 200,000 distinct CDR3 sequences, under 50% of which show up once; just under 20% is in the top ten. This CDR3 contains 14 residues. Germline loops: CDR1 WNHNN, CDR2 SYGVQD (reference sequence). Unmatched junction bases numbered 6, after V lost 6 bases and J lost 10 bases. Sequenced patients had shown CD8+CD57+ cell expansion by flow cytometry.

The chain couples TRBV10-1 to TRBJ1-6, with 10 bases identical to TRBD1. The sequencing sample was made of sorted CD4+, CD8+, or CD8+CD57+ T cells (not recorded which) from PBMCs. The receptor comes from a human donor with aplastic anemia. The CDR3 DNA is TGCGCCAGCAGAGGGACAGGGGTGGGGTCACCCCTCCACTTT. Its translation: CASRGTGVGSPLHF.